The present T cell receptor beta chain was sequenced within a study of cytomegalovirus exposure and HLA in healthy donors. Study-wide points: Presence/absence analysis assumed near-uniform sequencing depth across donors. Associated with cytomegalovirus, according to the listing, were 150 to 200 TCR beta chains.

Germline V gives CDR1 MNHEY, CDR2 SMNVEV (reference sequence). V trimming: 0 bases; J trimming: 2 bases; junction bases outside the gene matches: 7. This CDR3 region has 17 residues. PCR amplification relied on 60 Vbeta primers (plus 13 Jbeta primers). The assay was immunoSEQ multiplex PCR, and TCRdb's table has in-frame clones only and misses some. The sample shows approximately 150,000 clones, approximately 80% of them seen only once. Details on this clone: Its antigen is currently unknown.

The sample comprised PBMCs. J is TRBJ1-5 and V is TRBV27; 7 nucleotides line up with TRBD1. The source of this sequence is a man under 40 in good health and CMV-seropositive. The CDR3 DNA is TGTGCCAGCAGTTTATCAGGGGGCGGTTTGGGCAATCAGCCCCAGCATTTT. It codes for CASSLSGGGLGNQPQHF.